This TCR beta chain is from a study of beta chain features in type 1 diabetes. Expressed TCRB transcripts were sequenced, since all the RNA that had been isolated was reverse transcribed. Assay used: immunoSEQ multiplex PCR; TCRdb lists only in-frame clones, some missing. The table includes 30,000 to 40,000 clones, almost 65% detected once. The CDR3 sequence is 15 residues long. Between the trimmed V and J ends, which lost 2 bases and 1 base, there was a span of 10 bases. Germline-derived CDR1 and CDR2 are MNHEY and SVGAGI. Cells sorted by CD45RO/CCR7/CD25/CD127/CD95/CD27 comprised CD4+ naive, central memory, regulatory and stem cell-like memory cells. Each sorted fraction was over 95% pure. Study-level results: The cDNA sequencing approach could over-represent high-TCR-expressing cells. A PCR bias possibly favoring shorter templates would apply equally to patients and controls.

Points on this clone: No antigen is known for it.

The chain couples TRBV6-5 to TRBJ2-3; D perhaps matches TRBD2 (5 bases). The sample consisted of Tregs from blood. The receptor's source is a woman in her twenties or thirties in good health. CDR3 protein: CASSYVGARTDTQYF. CDR3 bases: TGTGCCAGCAGTTACGTGGGAGCGCGCACAGATACGCAGTATTTT.